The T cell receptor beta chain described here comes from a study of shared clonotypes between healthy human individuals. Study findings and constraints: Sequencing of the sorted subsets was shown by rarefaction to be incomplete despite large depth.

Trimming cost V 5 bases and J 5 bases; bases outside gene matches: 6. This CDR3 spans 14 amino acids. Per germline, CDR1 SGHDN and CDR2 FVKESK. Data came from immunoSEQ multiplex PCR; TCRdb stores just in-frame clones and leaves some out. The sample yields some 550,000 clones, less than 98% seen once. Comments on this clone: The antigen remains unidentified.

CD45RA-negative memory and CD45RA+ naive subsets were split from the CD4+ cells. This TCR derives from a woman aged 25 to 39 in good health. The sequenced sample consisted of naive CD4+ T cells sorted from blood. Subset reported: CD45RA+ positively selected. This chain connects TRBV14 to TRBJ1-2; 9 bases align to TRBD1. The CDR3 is CASSEPGQGYGYTF. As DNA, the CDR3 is TGTGCCAGCAGCGAACCGGGACAGGGTTATGGCTACACCTTC.